A single sample is the source of the 21 T cell receptor beta chains below, sequenced in a study of cytomegalovirus exposure and HLA in healthy donors. The PCR had 60 Vbeta and 13 Jbeta primers. Sequenced by immunoSEQ multiplex PCR; TCRdb stores in-frame clones only, minus some. This sample yields over 130,000 clones, of which roughly 79% are seen a single time; 1.2% to 1.5% belongs to the top ten. The sample taken for sequencing was PBMCs. All receptors come from a man under 40 in good health and CMV-seropositive.

This clone was counted between two and nine times. The chain carries TRBV7-3 and TRBJ2-1; D unclear. The CDR3 is 15 amino acids. V lost 0 bases and J 4 bases, leaving 10 bases between the germline ends. Germline CDR1 and CDR2: SGHTA and FQGTGA. CDR3 coding DNA: TGTGCCAGCAGCTTAACACCAGGCGCATACAATGAGCAGTTCTTC. Translation: CASSLTPGAYNEQFF.

V and J are TRBV7-2 and TRBJ1-3; no reliable D call. Trimming removed 5 bases at V and 9 bases at J, with 17 bases between. The CDR3 totals 14 residues. The germline V gene encodes CDR1 SGHTA and CDR2 FQGNSA. Here the CDR3 reads CASSLARGTPTIYF. CDR3 nucleotides: TGTGCCAGCAGCCTGGCCCGTGGCACCCCCACCATATATTTT.

J is TRBJ1-5 and V is TRBV10-2, with 7 bases matching TRBD1. The V gene end was trimmed by 3 bases and the J gene end by 3 bases; junction bases not matched to a gene: 2. This CDR3 is built from 14 residues. CDR1 is WSHSY, CDR2 SAAADI, per germline. This CDR3 reads CASSDRGFNQPQHF. The CDR3 DNA reads TGCGCCAGCAGTGACAGGGGGTTCAATCAGCCCCAGCATTTT.

The genes are TRBV5-4 and TRBJ2-5; a weak D match, TRBD1 (6 bases). Germline values: CDR1 SGHNT, CDR2 YYREEE (reference sequence). This CDR3 region has 15 residues. V was clipped by 2 bases and J by 0 bases, with 11 bases between them. The CDR3 nucleotides read TGTGCCAGCAGCTTTCCGGGACAAGACCAAGAGACCCAGTACTTC. It is translated as CASSFPGQDQETQYF.

This clone was found a few times. CDR3: CASSPGPSGGTDTQYF. The CDR3 DNA reads as TGTGCCAGCAGCCCGGGCCCTAGCGGGGGCACAGATACGCAGTATTTT. The gene calls are TRBV2 and TRBJ2-3, with 9 positions matching TRBD2. Germline V gene lookup returns CDR1 SNHLY and CDR2 FYNNEI. The CDR3 covers 16 residues. Trimming removed 6 bases from V and 1 base from J; junction bases left unmatched: 8.

The chain couples TRBV18 to TRBJ1-4; 9 bases are shared with TRBD1. Germline lookup yields CDR1 KGHSH and CDR2 LQKENI. V was pared by 4 bases and J by 6 bases, with 6 bases of the junction left unmatched. CDR3 length equals 15 residues. DNA of the CDR3: TGTGCCAGCTCACTTACAGGGGGCGAGGATGAAAAACTGTTTTTT. This gives the protein CASSLTGGEDEKLFF. The full variable domain, rest sourced from reference TRBV18 and TRBJ1-4, is NAGVMQNPRHLVRRRGQEARLRCSPMKGHSHVYWYRQLPEEGLKFMVYLQKENIIDESGMPKERFSAEFPKEGPSILRIQQVVRGDSAAYFCASSLTGGEDEKLFFGSGTQLSVL.

The DNA for the CDR3 is TGTGCCAGCAGGGCCGGACAGGGGGCGAATAGTGACATTCAGTACTTC. Translating it yields CASRAGQGANSDIQYF. This chain joins TRBV7-3 and TRBJ2-4; 11 nucleotides line up with TRBD1. The CDR3 sequence is 16 residues long. The junction had 12 bases not matched to a gene; V was cut back by 6 bases and J by 8 bases. Looked up from germline, CDR1 is SGHTA and CDR2 is FQGTGA.

V and J are TRBV11-2 and TRBJ2-7; 9 bases line up with TRBD1. The CDR3 sequence is 15 residues long. Germline loops: CDR1 SGHAT, CDR2 FQNNGV. The trim removed 5 bases at V and 7 bases at J, leaving 12 bases unmatched. The chain's CDR3 is CASSAGTGHVREQYF. In DNA form, the CDR3 reads TGTGCCAGCAGCGCCGGGACAGGGCATGTACGGGAGCAGTACTTC.

V is TRBV6-1 and J is TRBJ1-4, with D possibly TRBD1 on 5 matching bases. Germline values: CDR1 MNHNS, CDR2 SASEGT. The CDR3 consists of 14 residues. The V and J ends lost 5 bases and 7 bases respectively, with 14 bases between them. CDR3 loop: CASSLGTWGEKLFF. CDR3 coding DNA: TGTGCCAGCAGTTTGGGGACTTGGGGTGAAAAACTGTTTTTT.

CDR3 in amino acids: CASSRVKVGGENGNTIYF. The CDR3 DNA sequence: TGTGCCAGCAGCCGAGTTAAAGTAGGGGGGGAAAACGGAAACACCATATATTTT. V is TRBV4-2 and J is TRBJ1-3; the D gene is possibly TRBD1 (6 bases). The V and J ends lost 4 bases and 4 bases respectively, with 23 bases between them. CDR3 length equals 18 residues. CDR1 and CDR2 (germline): LGHNA, YNFKEQ.

V and J are TRBV2 and TRBJ2-2; TRBD1 is a possible D gene (6 bases). This CDR3 contains 13 residues. Germline V CDR1 and CDR2: SNHLY, FYNNEI. V was pared by 8 bases and J by 2 bases, with 9 bases between. The CDR3 loop reads CASGQSNTGELFF. CDR3 coding DNA: TGTGCCAGCGGACAGAGTAACACCGGGGAGCTGTTTTTT.

The rearrangement links TRBV19 to TRBJ2-5; TRBD2 agrees at 12 bases. CDR1 and CDR2 from the germline V gene are LNHDA and SQIVND (reference sequence). The CDR3 runs to 16 residues. V shed 5 bases, J shed 9 bases, and the junction held 13 bases outside the gene matches. DNA of the CDR3: TGTGCCAGTAGTGTCCGACTAGCGGGGGCCCAGGGGGCCCAGTACTTC. Its translation: CASSVRLAGAQGAQYF.

This chain links TRBV18 with TRBJ2-5, with TRBD1 matching over 8 bases. This CDR3 spans 15 amino acids. Germline values: CDR1 KGHSH, CDR2 LQKENI. Unmatched junction bases numbered 2, after V lost 0 bases and J lost 2 bases. CDR3 region: CASSPPRTGQETQYF. CDR3 in DNA: TGTGCCAGCTCACCACCAAGGACAGGGCAAGAGACCCAGTACTTC.

This chain connects TRBV10-2 to TRBJ1-6; D is unresolved. V was cut by 4 bases and J by 2 bases, with 6 bases left in between. The germline V gene has CDR1 WSHSY and CDR2 SAAADI. This CDR3 is built from 14 residues. The CDR3 spells CASSVTPYNSPLHF. CDR3 nucleotide sequence: TGCGCCAGCAGTGTTACACCCTATAATTCACCCCTCCACTTT.

The chain combines TRBV18 with TRBJ1-1, with 7 bases identical to TRBD1. This CDR3 has 17 amino acids. Looked up from germline, CDR1 is KGHSH and CDR2 is LQKENI. Unmatched junction bases numbered 13, after V lost 6 bases and J lost 0 bases. CDR3 sequence (DNA): TGTGCCAGCTCCCAGTGGTCGGGACAGTCCTTGAACACTGAAGCTTTCTTT. Translation gives CASSQWSGQSLNTEAFF.

This clone was detected only once. The chain employs TRBV9 and TRBJ2-4, with 7 bases that match TRBD1. Looked up from germline, CDR1 is SGDLS and CDR2 is YYNGEE. V gave up 4 bases and J gave up 6 bases; unmatched junction bases: 1. The CDR3 loop spans 12 amino acids. The chain's CDR3 is CASSPGGNIQYF. CDR3 sequence (DNA): TGTGCCAGCAGCCCAGGGGGAAACATTCAGTACTTC.

The chain has TRBV6-5 and TRBJ1-1; 8 bases align to TRBD1. Germline V gives CDR1 MNHEY, CDR2 SVGAGI. The V and J ends lost 5 bases and 8 bases, in that order; junction bases with no gene match: 13. This CDR3 has 15 amino acids. The CDR3 bases are TGTGCCAGCAGTACCTCCGGGACAGGTCCTCTCGAAGCTTTCTTT. This gives the protein CASSTSGTGPLEAFF.

V is TRBV7-2 and J is TRBJ1-5; a possible D gene is TRBD1 (5 bases). The germline gives CDR1 SGHTA, CDR2 FQGNSA. The CDR3 sequence is 15 residues long. V shed 1 base and J shed 7 bases, with 14 bases lying between them. CDR3 in DNA: TGTGCCAGCAGCTTAGAGGGCAGGGAAGGGCAGCCCCAGCATTTT. Protein product: CASSLEGREGQPQHF. Variable domain in full (rest from reference TRBV7-2 and TRBJ1-5): GAGVSQSPSNKVTEKGKDVELRCDPISGHTALYWYRQSLGQGLEFLIYFQGNSAPDKSGLPSDRFSAERTGGSVSTLTIQRTQQEDSAVYLCASSLEGREGQPQHFGDGTRLSIL.

The chain combines TRBV11-2 with TRBJ2-7; D not resolved. The V gene lost 1 base and the J gene lost 4 bases, with 11 bases spanning the gap. The length of the CDR3 is 14 residues. Germline values: CDR1 SGHAT, CDR2 FQNNGV. The CDR3 DNA follows: TGTGCCAGCAGCTTAGGGGCTGCCGAGTACGAGCAGTACTTC. Translated, it gives CASSLGAAEYEQYF.

This clone is a singleton in its sample. The gene calls are TRBV28 and TRBJ1-5; 9 nucleotides align to TRBD1. The CDR3 spans 14 residues. Looked up from germline, CDR1 is MDHEN and CDR2 is SYDVKM. V gave up 5 bases and J gave up 5 bases; unmatched junction bases: 4. This CDR3 is CASSPWTGDQPQHF. CDR3 bases: TGTGCCAGCAGTCCTTGGACAGGGGATCAGCCCCAGCATTTT. The entire variable domain, with the rest obtained from reference TRBV28 and TRBJ1-5, is as follows: DVKVTQSSRYLVKRTGEKVFLECVQDMDHENMFWYRQDPGLGLRLIYFSYDVKMKEKGDIPEGYSVSREKKERFSLILESASTNQTSMYLCASSPWTGDQPQHFGDGTRLSIL.

The chain couples TRBV7-6 to TRBJ1-4, with D perhaps TRBD1 (6 bases). The V end lost 5 bases, the J end lost 3 bases, and 10 bases lay between the germline ends. Germline values: CDR1 SGHVS, CDR2 FNYEAQ. The CDR3 totals 14 residues. CDR3 sequence reads: CASSLGAANEKLFF. The CDR3 nucleotides are TGTGCCAGCAGCCTGGGGGCAGCTAATGAAAAACTGTTTTTT.